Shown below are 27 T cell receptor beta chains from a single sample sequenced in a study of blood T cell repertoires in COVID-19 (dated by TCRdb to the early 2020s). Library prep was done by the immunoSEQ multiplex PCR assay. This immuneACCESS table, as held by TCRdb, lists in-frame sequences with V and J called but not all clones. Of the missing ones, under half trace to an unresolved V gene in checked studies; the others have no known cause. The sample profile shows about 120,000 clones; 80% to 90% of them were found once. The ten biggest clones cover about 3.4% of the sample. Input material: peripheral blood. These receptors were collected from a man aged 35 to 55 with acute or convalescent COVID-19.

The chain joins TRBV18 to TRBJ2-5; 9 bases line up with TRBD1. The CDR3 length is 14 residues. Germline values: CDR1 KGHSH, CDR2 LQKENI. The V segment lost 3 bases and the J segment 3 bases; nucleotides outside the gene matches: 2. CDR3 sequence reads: CASSPGQGKETQYF. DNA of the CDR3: TGTGCCAGCTCACCCGGACAGGGGAAAGAGACCCAGTACTTC.

Here the CDR3 reads CASSLSYSGGAHYNEQFF. CDR3 bases: TGTGCCAGCAGCTTAAGCTATAGCGGGGGGGCCCATTACAATGAGCAGTTCTTC. The chain has TRBV7-8 and TRBJ2-1; 11 bases align to TRBD2. Trimming removed 2 bases from V and 4 bases from J; junction bases left unmatched: 10. Germline lookup yields CDR1 SGHVS and CDR2 FQNEAQ. CDR3 length: 18 residues.

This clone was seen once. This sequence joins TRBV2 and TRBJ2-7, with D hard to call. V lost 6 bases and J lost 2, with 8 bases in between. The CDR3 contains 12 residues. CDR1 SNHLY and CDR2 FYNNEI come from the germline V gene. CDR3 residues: CASSEHAYEQYF. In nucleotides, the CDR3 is TGTGCCAGCAGCGAACATGCCTACGAGCAGTACTTC. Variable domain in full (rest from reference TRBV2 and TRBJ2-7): EPEVTQTPSHQVTQMGQEVILRCVPISNHLYFYWYRQILGQKVEFLVSFYNNEISEKSEIFDDQFSVERPDGSNFTLKIRSTKLEDSAMYFCASSEHAYEQYFGPGTRLTVT.

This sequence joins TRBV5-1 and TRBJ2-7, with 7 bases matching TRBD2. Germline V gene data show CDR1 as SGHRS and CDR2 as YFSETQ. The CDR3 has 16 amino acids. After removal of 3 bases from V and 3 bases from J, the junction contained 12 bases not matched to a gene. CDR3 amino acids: CASSSFVDGGNYEQYF. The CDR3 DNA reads TGCGCCAGCAGCTCTTTTGTCGACGGGGGGAACTACGAGCAGTACTTC.

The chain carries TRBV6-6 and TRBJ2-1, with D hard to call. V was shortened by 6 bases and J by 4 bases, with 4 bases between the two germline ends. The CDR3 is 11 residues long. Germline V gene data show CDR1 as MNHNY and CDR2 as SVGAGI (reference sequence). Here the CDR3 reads CASRQYNEQFF. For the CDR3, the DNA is TGTGCCAGCAGGCAGTACAATGAGCAGTTCTTC.

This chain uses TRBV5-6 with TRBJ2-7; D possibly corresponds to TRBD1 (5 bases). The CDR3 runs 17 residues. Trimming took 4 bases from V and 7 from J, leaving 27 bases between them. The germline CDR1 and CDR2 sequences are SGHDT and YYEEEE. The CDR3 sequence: CASSPPPTESFYVEQYF. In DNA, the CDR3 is TGTGCCAGCAGCCCACCCCCGACAGAAAGTTTCTACGTGGAGCAGTACTTC.

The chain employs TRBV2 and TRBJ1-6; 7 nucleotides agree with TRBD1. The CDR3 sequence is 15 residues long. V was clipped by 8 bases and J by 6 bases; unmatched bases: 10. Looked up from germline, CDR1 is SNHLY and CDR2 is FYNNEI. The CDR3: CASRTGDRVNSPLHF. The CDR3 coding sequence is TGTGCCAGCCGTACCGGTGACAGGGTTAATTCACCCCTCCACTTT.

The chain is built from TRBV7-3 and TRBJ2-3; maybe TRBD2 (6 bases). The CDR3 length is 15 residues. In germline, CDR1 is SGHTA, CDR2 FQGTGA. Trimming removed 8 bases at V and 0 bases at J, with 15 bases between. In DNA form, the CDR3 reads TGTGCCAGCTGCACCTCCGGGGGAAGCACAGATACGCAGTATTTT. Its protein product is CASCTSGGSTDTQYF.

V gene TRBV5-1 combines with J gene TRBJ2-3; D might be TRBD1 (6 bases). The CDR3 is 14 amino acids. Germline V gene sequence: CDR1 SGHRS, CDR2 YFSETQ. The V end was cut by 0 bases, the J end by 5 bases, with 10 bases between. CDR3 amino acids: CASSLAVGGDTQYF. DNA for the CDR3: TGCGCCAGCAGCTTGGCCGTAGGGGGAGATACGCAGTATTTT.

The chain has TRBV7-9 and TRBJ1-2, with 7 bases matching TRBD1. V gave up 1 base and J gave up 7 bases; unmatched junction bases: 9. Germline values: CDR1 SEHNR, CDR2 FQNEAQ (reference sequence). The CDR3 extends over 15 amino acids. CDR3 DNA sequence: TGTGCCAGCAGCTTAGTTGGCAGGGGGTCTGGTGGCTACACCTTC. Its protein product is CASSLVGRGSGGYTF.

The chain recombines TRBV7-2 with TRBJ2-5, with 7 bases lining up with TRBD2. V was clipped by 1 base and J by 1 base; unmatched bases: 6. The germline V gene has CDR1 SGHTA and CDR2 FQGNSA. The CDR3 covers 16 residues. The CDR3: CASSLDPAGLQETQYF. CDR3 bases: TGTGCCAGCAGCTTAGATCCAGCGGGGCTCCAAGAGACCCAGTACTTC. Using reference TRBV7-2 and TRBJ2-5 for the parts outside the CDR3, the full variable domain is GAGVSQSPSNKVTEKGKDVELRCDPISGHTALYWYRQSLGQGLEFLIYFQGNSAPDKSGLPSDRFSAERTGGSVSTLTIQRTQQEDSAVYLCASSLDPAGLQETQYFGPGTRLLVL.

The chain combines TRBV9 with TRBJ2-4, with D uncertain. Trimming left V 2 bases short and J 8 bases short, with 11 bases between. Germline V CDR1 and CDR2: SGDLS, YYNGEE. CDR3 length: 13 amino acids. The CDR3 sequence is CASSVSPAHIQYF. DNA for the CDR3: TGTGCCAGCAGCGTTAGCCCAGCGCACATTCAGTACTTC. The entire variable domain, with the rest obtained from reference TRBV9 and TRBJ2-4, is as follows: DSGVTQTPKHLITATGQRVTLRCSPRSGDLSVYWYQQSLDQGLQFLIQYYNGEERAKGNILERFSAQQFPDLHSELNLSSLELGDSALYFCASSVSPAHIQYFGAGTRLSVL.

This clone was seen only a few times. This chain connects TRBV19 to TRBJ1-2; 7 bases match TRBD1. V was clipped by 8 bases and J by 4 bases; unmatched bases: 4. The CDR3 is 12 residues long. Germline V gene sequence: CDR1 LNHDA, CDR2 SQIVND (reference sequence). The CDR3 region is CASHRGGYGYTF. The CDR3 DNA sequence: TGTGCCAGTCACAGGGGAGGCTATGGCTACACCTTC.

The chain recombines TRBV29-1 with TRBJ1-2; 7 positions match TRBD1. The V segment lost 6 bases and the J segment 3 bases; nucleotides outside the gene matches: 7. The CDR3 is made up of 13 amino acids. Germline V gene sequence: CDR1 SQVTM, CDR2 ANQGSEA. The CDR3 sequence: CSVETGSYYGYTF. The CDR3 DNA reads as TGCAGCGTCGAGACAGGGTCGTACTATGGCTACACCTTC.

Written as DNA, the CDR3 is TGCGCCAGCAGGGCCGGTGGAGCGGGGTCCACCTACGAGCAGTACTTC. It encodes CASRAGGAGSTYEQYF. The chain uses TRBV10-2 and TRBJ2-7; the match to TRBD2 covers 7 bases. The trim removed 6 bases at V and 2 bases at J, leaving 13 bases unmatched. Germline V gene data show CDR1 as WSHSY and CDR2 as SAAADI. This CDR3 region has 16 residues.

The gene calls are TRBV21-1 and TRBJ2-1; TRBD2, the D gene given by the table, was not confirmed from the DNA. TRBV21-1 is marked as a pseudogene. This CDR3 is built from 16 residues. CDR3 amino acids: CASSKGVWGAYNEQFF. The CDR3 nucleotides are TGTGCCAGCAGCAAAGGCGTATGGGGGGCCTACAATGAGCAGTTCTTC.

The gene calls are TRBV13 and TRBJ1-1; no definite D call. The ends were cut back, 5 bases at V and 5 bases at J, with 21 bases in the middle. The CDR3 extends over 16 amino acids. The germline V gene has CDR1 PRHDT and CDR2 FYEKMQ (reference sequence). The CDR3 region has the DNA TGTGCCAGCAGCAGGAATACCTTCCGGGAAGGGACTGAAGCTTTCTTT. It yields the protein CASSRNTFREGTEAFF.

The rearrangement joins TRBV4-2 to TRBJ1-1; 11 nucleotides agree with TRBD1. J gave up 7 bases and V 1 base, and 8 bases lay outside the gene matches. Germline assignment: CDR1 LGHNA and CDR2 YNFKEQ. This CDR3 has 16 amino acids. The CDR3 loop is CASSQGTGGTKVEAFF. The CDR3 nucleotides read TGTGCCAGCAGCCAAGGGACAGGGGGCACGAAAGTTGAAGCTTTCTTT.

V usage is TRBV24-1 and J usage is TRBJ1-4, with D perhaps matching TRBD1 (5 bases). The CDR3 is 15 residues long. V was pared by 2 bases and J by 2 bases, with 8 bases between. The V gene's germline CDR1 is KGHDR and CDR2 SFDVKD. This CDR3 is CATSDSGGTNEKLFF. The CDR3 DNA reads TGTGCCACCAGTGATTCCGGGGGGACTAATGAAAAACTGTTTTTT.

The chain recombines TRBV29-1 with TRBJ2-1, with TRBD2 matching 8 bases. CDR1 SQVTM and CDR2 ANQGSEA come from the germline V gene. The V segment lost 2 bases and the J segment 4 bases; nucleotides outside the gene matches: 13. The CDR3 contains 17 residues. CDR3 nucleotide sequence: TGCAGCGTTGAATCGACGGGGGGGCCGTGGGTTTACAATGAGCAGTTCTTC. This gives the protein CSVESTGGPWVYNEQFF.

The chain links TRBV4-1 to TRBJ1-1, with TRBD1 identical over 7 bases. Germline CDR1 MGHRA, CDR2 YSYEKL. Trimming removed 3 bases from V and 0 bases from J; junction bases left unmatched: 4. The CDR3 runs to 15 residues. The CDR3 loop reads CASSHTGDMNTEAFF. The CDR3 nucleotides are TGCGCCAGCAGCCACACAGGGGATATGAACACTGAAGCTTTCTTT.

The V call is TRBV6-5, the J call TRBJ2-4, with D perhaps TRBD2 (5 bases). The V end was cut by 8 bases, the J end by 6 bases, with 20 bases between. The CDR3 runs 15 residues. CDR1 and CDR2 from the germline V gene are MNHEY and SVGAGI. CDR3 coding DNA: TGTGCCAGCGCCCGTCCATCGACACTAGGAAACATTCAGTACTTC. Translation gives CASARPSTLGNIQYF.

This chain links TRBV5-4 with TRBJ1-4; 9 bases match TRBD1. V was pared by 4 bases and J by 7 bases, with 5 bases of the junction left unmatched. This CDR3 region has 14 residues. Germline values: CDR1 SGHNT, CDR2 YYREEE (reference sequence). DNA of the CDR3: TGTGCCAGCAGCCTGGACAGGGGACGTGAAAAACTGTTTTTT. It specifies CASSLDRGREKLFF.

CDR3 sequence (DNA): TGTGCCAGTATGGGACAGGGGTTTGGCTACACCTTC. Its protein product is CASMGQGFGYTF. The rearrangement uses TRBV19 and TRBJ1-2; TRBD1 aligns across 10 bases. Germline V lookup: CDR1 LNHDA, CDR2 SQIVND (reference sequence). The J segment lost 7 bases and the V segment lost 7 bases, leaving 3 bases of the junction unmatched. The CDR3 runs 12 residues. The whole variable domain, remainder taken from reference TRBV19 and TRBJ1-2, is DGGITQSPKYLFRKEGQNVTLSCEQNLNHDAMYWYRQDPGQGLRLIYYSQIVNDFQKGDIAEGYSVSREKKESFPLTVTSAQKNPTAFYLCASMGQGFGYTFGSGTRLTVV.

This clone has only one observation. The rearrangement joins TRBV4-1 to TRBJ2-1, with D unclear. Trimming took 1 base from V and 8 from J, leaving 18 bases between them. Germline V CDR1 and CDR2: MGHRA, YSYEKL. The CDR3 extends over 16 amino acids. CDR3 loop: CASSQVTPAGRDEQFF. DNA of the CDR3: TGCGCCAGCAGCCAAGTGACTCCCGCTGGTAGAGATGAGCAGTTCTTC.

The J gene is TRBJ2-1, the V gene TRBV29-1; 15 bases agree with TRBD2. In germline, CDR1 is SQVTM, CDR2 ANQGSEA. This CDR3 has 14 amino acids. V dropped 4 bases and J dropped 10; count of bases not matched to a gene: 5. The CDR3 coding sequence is TGCAGCGTTGCCGGGACTAGCGGGGGGAGCGAGCAGTTCTTC. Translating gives CSVAGTSGGSEQFF.

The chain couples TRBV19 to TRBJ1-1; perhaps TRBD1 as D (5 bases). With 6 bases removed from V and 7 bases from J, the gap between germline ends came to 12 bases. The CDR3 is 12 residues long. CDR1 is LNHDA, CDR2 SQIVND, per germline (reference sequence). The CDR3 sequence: CASREQEGEAFF. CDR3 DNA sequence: TGTGCCAGTAGGGAACAGGAGGGTGAAGCTTTCTTT.